The clone carrying this T cell receptor (beta chain) was recorded once. Here immunoSEQ multiplex PCR was the method, and the copy in TCRdb shows in-frame clones only, minus some. Here the sample spans 230,000 or so clones, more than 85% being singletons. The data are from a study of blood T cell repertoires in COVID-19. Study summary: T cells, B-cell-depleted T cells, or PBMCs provided the cDNA or gDNA that served as material.

Looked up from germline, CDR1 is SGHTA and CDR2 is FQGTGA. The CDR3 sequence is 16 residues long. Unmatched junction bases numbered 8, after V lost 1 base and J lost 6 bases. The TCR originated in a man aged 35 to 55 with active or convalescent COVID-19. The V gene is TRBV7-3, the J gene TRBJ2-5; 10 positions match TRBD2. Sample: peripheral blood. The CDR3 loop reads CASSLNPAGGPKTQYF. The CDR3 nucleotides are TGTGCCAGCAGCTTAAATCCAGCGGGGGGGCCAAAGACCCAGTACTTC.